This T cell receptor (beta chain) came from a study of post-analysis software for immune sequencing data. The overall study: Clinical courses comprised relapsing-remitting, secondary progressive and progressive-relapsing multiple sclerosis.

Of note for this clonotype: The target antigen is unknown.

The germline V gene has CDR1 MRHNA and CDR2 SNTAGT. There are 16 residues in the CDR3. Trimming cost V 2 bases and J 4 bases, with 12 bases left between them. Researchers reported that TCR beta cDNA libraries carried unique molecular identifiers. With about 0.85 to 10 million T cells as the source, 400,000 to 550,000 cDNA molecules resulted. In TCRdb, the PCR reads were re-called with MiXCR into one record per CDR3 protein. The repertoire has almost 700,000 distinct CDR3 sequences, over 45% of them found once; the top ten carry 10% to 12%. Regarding the study as a whole: Multiple sclerosis patients showed significantly lower normalized Chao1 diversity than controls did. Among 5 or 6 TRBV segments more frequent in patients than controls were TRBV5-6, TRBV5-1 and TRBV20-1.

Sequenced: blood. The origin of this receptor is a girl aged 2 to 10 with multiple sclerosis. The chain links TRBV6-4 to TRBJ2-6, with D possibly being TRBD1 or TRBD2 (5 bases each). The chain's CDR3 is CASSDPPGRGANVLTF. CDR3 nucleotide sequence: TGTGCCAGCAGTGACCCCCCGGGGCGAGGGGCCAACGTCCTGACTTTC.